This TCR beta chain was sequenced in a study of T cell changes during pregnancy in multiple sclerosis (dated by TCRdb to between 2017 and 2020). Background for the entire study: The study looked at changes in the T cell repertoire across pregnancy in women with multiple sclerosis.

The CDR3, cysteine through phenylalanine, is 14 amino acids long. The only DNA kept is the CDR3, 42 bases in frame from the first base. For this chain, trimming is 7 bases at the V end and 4 bases at the J end, and the number of junction bases without a gene match is 9. From the germline V gene, CDR1 is SNHLY and CDR2 is FYNNEI. The library was generated by the immunoSEQ multiplex PCR assay. TCRdb holds this immuneACCESS table with in-frame rearrangements only. Some clones are missing; in checked studies, unresolved V genes explain under half, and the rest has no known cause. The sample data list about 24,000 clones, and roughly 91% of these were observed just once. Together, the top ten hold over 0.6% of the sample. A word on this clone: What antigen it recognizes has not been identified. There are no base qualities to consult, and no much larger clone falls within one base.

The rearranged chain carries TRBV2 and TRBJ1-2; TRBD1 lines up with 7 middle nucleotides. This clonotype was sampled from a female donor in good health, enrolled as a control in a pregnancy study. The sequences come from CD4+ T cells from peripheral blood mononuclear cells, collected in the first trimester of pregnancy. The nucleotide sequence is given as TGTGCCAGCATAAGGGCAGGGGGGACCTATGGCTACACCTTC. It translates to CASIRAGGTYGYTF.